This T cell receptor (beta chain) was observed in a study of CD8 T cells in ankylosing spondylitis. Overall study findings and caveats: Clones tied to disease were said to be significantly enriched in matched ankylosing spondylitis synovial fluid. A TCR beta motif of several highly homologous variants appeared characteristic of ankylosing spondylitis blood.

Trimming stripped 1 base from V and 8 bases from J, with 14 bases between. CDR3 size: 14 residues. CDR1 is SGHVS and CDR2 is FQNEAQ in the germline V gene. TCRdb passed the 5' RACE reads through MiXCR, listing each CDR3 protein once. The table includes around 430,000 distinct CDR3 sequences, 17% detected once. Points on this clonotype: Its antigen is still unknown.

The receptor comes from a male donor with ankylosing spondylitis. This sequence joins TRBV7-8 and TRBJ1-2; D unresolved. The specimen sequenced was blood, either unsorted or a sorted T cell fraction (not recorded which). The DNA for the CDR3 is TGTGCCAGCAGCTTAGTGGTCTCGCCTAGGGGCTACACCTTC. It translates to CASSLVVSPRGYTF.